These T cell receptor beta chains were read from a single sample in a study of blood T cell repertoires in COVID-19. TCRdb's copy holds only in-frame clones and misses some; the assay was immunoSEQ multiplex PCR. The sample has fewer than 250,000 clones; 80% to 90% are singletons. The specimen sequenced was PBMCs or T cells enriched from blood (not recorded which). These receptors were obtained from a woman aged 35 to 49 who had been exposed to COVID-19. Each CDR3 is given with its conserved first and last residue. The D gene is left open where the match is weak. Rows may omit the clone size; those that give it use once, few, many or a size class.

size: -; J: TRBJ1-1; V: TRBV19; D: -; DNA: TGTGCCAGTTCTCCCTGGGGCAGTTTGAACACTGAAGCTTTCTTT; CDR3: CASSPWGSLNTEAFF
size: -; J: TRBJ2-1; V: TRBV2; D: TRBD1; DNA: TGTGCCAGCAGCGTTGACAGGGAGAATGAGCAGTTCTTC; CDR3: CASSVDRENEQFF
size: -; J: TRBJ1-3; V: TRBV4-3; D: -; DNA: TGCGCCAGCAGCCATAGACAGGATAACTCTGGAAACACCATATATTTT; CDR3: CASSHRQDNSGNTIYF
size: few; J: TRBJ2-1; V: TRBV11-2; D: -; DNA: TGTGCCAGCAGCTTGAACACCGGGGGCTACAATGAGCAGTTCTTC; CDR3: CASSLNTGGYNEQFF
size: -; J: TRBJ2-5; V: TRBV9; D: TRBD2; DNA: TGTGCCAGCAGCGGGGCGACTAGCGGGGGAGAGACCCAGTACTTC; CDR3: CASSGATSGGETQYF
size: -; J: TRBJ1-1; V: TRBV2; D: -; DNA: TGTGCCAGCAGTAGGTCGGGGGGGCGAGGGAGCACTGAAGCTTTCTTT; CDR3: CASSRSGGRGSTEAFF
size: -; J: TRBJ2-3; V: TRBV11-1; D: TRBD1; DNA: TGTGCCAGCAGCTTAGACGGACAGGGAATTCTAGGTACGCAGTATTTT; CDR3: CASSLDGQGILGTQYF
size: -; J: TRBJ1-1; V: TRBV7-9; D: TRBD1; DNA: TGTGCCAGCAGCTCCTGGGGGACAGGGGGGATTCGCACTGAAGCTTTCTTT; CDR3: CASSSWGTGGIRTEAFF
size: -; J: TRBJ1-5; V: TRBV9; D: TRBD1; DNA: TGTGCCAGGACAGGGGGCGACCAGCCCCAGCATTTT; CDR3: CARTGGDQPQHF
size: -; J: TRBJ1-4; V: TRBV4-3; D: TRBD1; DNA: TGCGCCAGCAGCCAGGGGACAGGGGAGGGGGAAAAACTGTTTTTT; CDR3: CASSQGTGEGEKLFF
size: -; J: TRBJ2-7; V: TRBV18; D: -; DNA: TGTGCCAGCTCACCGACGGGGGACCTGGGCTACGAGCAGTACTTC; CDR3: CASSPTGDLGYEQYF
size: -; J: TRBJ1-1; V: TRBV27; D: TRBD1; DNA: TGTGCCAGCCGGGGGATGGGACAGCCTGAAGCTTTCTTT; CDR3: CASRGMGQPEAFF
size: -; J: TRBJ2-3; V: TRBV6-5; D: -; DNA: TGTGCCAGCAGTTACGGGGCAGGGTTGGCAGATACGCAGTATTTT; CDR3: CASSYGAGLADTQYF
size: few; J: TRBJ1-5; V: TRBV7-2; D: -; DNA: TGTGCCAGCAGCCCCGGACAAGGTGGTAATCAGCCCCAGCATTTT; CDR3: CASSPGQGGNQPQHF
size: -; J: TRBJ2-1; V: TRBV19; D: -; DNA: TGTGCCAGTAGCCAGTCCGGGACTCCCTTTTACAATGAGCAGTTCTTC; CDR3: CASSQSGTPFYNEQFF
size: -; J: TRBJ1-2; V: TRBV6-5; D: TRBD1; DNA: TGTGCCAGCAGTTACTCCCAGGGGGACTATGGCTACACCTTC; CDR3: CASSYSQGDYGYTF
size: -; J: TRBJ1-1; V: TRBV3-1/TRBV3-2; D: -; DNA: TGTGCCAGCAGCCATCATAGGGGTGACACTGAAGCTTTCTTT; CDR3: CASSHHRGDTEAFF
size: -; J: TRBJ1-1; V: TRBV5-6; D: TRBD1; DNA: TGTGCCAGCAGCCTCCAGGGGGGCCCTGAAGCTTTCTTT; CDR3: CASSLQGGPEAFF
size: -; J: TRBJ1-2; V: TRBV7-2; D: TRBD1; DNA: TGTGCCAGCAGCTTAAACCCCGGGACAGGGGATCATACCTTC; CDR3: CASSLNPGTGDHTF
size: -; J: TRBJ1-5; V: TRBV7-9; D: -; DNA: TGTGCCAGCAGCCCCCGCGGGGGTGGCAATCAGCCCCAGCATTTT; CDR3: CASSPRGGGNQPQHF
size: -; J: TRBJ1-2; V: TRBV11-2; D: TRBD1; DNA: TGTGCCAGCAGCTTACTGCGAACAGGGGGCTATGGCTACACCTTC; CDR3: CASSLLRTGGYGYTF
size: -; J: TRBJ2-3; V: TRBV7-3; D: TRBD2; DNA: TGTGCCAGCAGCTTAAACCTAGCGGGGGGGCCTGGAGATACGCAGTATTTT; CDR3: CASSLNLAGGPGDTQYF
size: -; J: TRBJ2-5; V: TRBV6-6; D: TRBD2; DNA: TGTGCCAGCAGTTACGGGGGGGATCGAGAGACCCAGTACTTC; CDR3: CASSYGGDRETQYF
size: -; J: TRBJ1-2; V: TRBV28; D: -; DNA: TGTGCCAGCAGTTCCCAGGGTAATAACTATGGCTACACCTTC; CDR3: CASSSQGNNYGYTF
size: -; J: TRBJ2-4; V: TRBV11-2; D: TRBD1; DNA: TGTGCCAGCAGCTCGGACAGGGGGCAGGGGACCAAAAACATTCAGTACTTC; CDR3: CASSSDRGQGTKNIQYF
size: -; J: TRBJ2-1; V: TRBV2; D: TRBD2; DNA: TGTGCCAGCAGTGAGCGGGGGGGACAGACCTCCTACAATGAGCAGTTCTTC; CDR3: CASSERGGQTSYNEQFF
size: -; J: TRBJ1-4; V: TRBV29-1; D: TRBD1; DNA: TGCAGCGTGGACAGGGGAAATGAAAAACTGTTTTTT; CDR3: CSVDRGNEKLFF
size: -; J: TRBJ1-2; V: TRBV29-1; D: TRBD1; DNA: TGCAGCGTCCAAGGACAGGGCTATGGCTACACCTTC; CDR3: CSVQGQGYGYTF
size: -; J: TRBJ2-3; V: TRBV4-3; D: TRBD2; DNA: TGCGCCAGCAGCCAAGATCTTGTCAGCGGGGGGGCCTTTGTAGATACGCAGTATTTT; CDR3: CASSQDLVSGGAFVDTQYF
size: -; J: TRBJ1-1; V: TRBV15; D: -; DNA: TGTGCCACCAGCTTATGGGTATGGGGCTCGGGCACTGAAGCTTTCTTT; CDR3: CATSLWVWGSGTEAFF
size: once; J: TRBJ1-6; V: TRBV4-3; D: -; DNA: TGCGCCAGCAGCCAAAAGGTCCTGTTTGCCGAGGGGGACCCCGGGTCACCCCTCCACTTT; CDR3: CASSQKVLFAEGDPGSPLHF
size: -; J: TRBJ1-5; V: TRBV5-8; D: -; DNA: TGTGCCAGCAGCTTGGGTACAGGGACTCAGCCCCAGCATTTT; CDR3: CASSLGTGTQPQHF
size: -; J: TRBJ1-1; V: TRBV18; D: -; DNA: TGTGCCAGCTCACCTGCGGAGGGGTACACCACTGAAGCTTTCTTT; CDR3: CASSPAEGYTTEAFF
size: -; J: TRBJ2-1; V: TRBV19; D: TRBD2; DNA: TGTGCCAGTAGGCTCCAGCGGGGGGCCCAAAGCTCCTACAATGAGCAGTTCTTC; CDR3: CASRLQRGAQSSYNEQFF
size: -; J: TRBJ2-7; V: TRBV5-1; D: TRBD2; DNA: TGCGCCAGCAGCTTGGTAGTAGGGCTAGCGGTGGCCGAGCAGTACTTC; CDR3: CASSLVVGLAVAEQYF
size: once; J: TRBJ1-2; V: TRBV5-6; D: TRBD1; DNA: TGTGCCAGCAGCCTCAGGGGGCTCCCAGTAAACTATGGCTACACCTTC; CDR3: CASSLRGLPVNYGYTF
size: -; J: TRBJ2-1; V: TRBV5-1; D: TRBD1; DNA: TGCGCCAGCAGCCACGGACAGGGAGTCGATGAGCAGTTCTTC; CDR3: CASSHGQGVDEQFF
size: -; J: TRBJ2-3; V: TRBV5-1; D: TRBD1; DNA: TGCGCCAGCAGCTTTGGGACAGACACAGATACGCAGTATTTT; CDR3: CASSFGTDTDTQYF
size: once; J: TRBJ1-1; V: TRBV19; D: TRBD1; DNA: TGTGCCAGTAGTCCCCCGGGACAGATGAACACTGAAGCTTTCTTT; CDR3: CASSPPGQMNTEAFF
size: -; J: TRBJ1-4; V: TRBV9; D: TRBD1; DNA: TGTGCCAGCAGCGTAGTGGGCAGGGGGCTGTTTTTT; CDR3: CASSVVGRGLFF
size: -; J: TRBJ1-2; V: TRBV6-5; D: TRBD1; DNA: TGTGCCAGCAGTCCCCAAGGGACAGGGCATGGCTACACCTTC; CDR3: CASSPQGTGHGYTF
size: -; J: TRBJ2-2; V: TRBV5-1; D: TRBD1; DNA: TGCGCCACCTCAGGACAGGGGGCGAACACCGGGGAGCTGTTTTTT; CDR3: CATSGQGANTGELFF
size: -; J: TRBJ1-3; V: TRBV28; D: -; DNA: TGTGCCAGCGTCGAGGGGGCTGGAAACACCATATATTTT; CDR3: CASVEGAGNTIYF
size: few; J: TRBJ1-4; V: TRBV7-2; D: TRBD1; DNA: TGTGCCAGCAGCTTAGCGGGACAGCGAAATGAAAAACTGTTTTTT; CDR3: CASSLAGQRNEKLFF
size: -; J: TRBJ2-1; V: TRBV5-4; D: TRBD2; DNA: TGTGCCAGCAGCTTGGGCGGGAGTGAGCAGTTCTTC; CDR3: CASSLGGSEQFF
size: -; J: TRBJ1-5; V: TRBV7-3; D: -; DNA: TGTGCCAGCAGCTTAACAGGGGGGGATCAGCCCCAGCATTTT; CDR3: CASSLTGGDQPQHF